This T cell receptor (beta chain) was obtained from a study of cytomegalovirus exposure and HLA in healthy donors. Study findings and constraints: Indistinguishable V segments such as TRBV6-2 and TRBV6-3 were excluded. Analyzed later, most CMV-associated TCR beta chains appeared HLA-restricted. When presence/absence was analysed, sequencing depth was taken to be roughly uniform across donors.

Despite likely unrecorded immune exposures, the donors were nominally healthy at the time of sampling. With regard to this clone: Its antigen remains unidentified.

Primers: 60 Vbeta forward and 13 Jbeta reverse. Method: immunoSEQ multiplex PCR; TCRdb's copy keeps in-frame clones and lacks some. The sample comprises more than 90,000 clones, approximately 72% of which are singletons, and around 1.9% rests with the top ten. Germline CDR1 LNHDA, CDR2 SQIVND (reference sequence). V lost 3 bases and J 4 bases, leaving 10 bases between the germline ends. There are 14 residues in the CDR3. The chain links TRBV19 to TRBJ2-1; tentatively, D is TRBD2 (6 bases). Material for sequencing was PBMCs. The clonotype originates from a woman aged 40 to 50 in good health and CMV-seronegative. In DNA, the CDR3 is TGTGCCAGTAGTATTCGGGGGAAATACAATGAGCAGTTCTTC. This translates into CASSIRGKYNEQFF.